Listed below are T cell receptor beta chains from one sample, sequenced in a study of CD4 T cells in relation to SARS-CoV-2 and coronaviruses. Assay: immunoSEQ multiplex PCR; the TCRdb copy retains only in-frame clones and omits some. The table lists tens of thousands of clones, around 80% of them singletons, with roughly 15% in the top ten. What these receptors recognize is not known. Input material: CD4+ T cells from PBMCs, cultured in vitro. These receptors originate from a human donor in good health. Both conserved end residues are part of each CDR3. D genes are given only for firm matches. Only part of the rows carry a size: once, few, many, or a class if the clone is expanded.

>15|.|TRBV6-5|TRBJ2-5|.
TGTGCCAGCACCCCTAATGGGCAGGCTCAAGAGACCCAGTACTTC
CASTPNGQAQETQYF
>15|.|TRBV21-1|TRBJ2-1|once
TGTGCCAGCAGGAAAACTAGCGGGGGGTACAATGAGCAGTTCTTC
CASRKTSGGYNEQFF
>15|TRBD1|TRBV3-1/TRBV3-2|TRBJ1-1|few
TGTGCCAGCAGAGCAGACAGGGGGCCGAACACTGAAGCTTTCTTT
CASRADRGPNTEAFF
>13|.|TRBV5-1|TRBJ1-1|.
TGCGCCAGCAGCTCGTCCCCAAACACTGAAGCTTTCTTT
CASSSSPNTEAFF
>17|.|TRBV27|TRBJ2-2|.
TGTGCCAGCAGGCAACCCCCGGGGCGGGCGGGGACCGGGGAGCTGTTTTTT
CASRQPPGRAGTGELFF
>14|.|TRBV19|TRBJ2-3|.
TGTGCCAGTAGTATTCGGGGGTACACAGATACGCAGTATTTT
CASSIRGYTDTQYF
>15|.|TRBV5-5|TRBJ1-4|.
TGTGCCAGCAGCTTGCGAACAGGTCCGAATGAAAAACTGTTTTTT
CASSLRTGPNEKLFF
>15|.|TRBV7-2|TRBJ2-2|.
TGTGCCAGCAGCTTAGTCCCTGGTAACACCGGGGAGCTGTTTTTT
CASSLVPGNTGELFF
>14|.|TRBV5-6|TRBJ1-1|.
TGTGCCAGCAGCTGGGGGCGGATGAACACTGAAGCTTTCTTT
CASSWGRMNTEAFF
>13|TRBD1|TRBV5-4|TRBJ2-1|.
TGTGCCAGCAGCCTGGGACAGCCCGGTGAGCAGTTCTTC
CASSLGQPGEQFF
>13|.|TRBV18|TRBJ1-1|.
TGTGCCAGCTCACCTGGGTCAGCCACTGAAGCTTTCTTT
CASSPGSATEAFF
>15|TRBD1|TRBV30|TRBJ2-3|.
TGTGCCTGGAGTCCTCGGGGGACAGGAACAGATACGCAGTATTTT
CAWSPRGTGTDTQYF
>15|TRBD1|TRBV28|TRBJ2-1|.
TGTGCCAGCAGTACCACCGGGACAGCCTACAATGAGCAGTTCTTC
CASSTTGTAYNEQFF
>14|TRBD2|TRBV5-4|TRBJ2-7|.
TGTGCCAGCAGCTTGTGGGAGGGCTCCTACGAGCAGTACTTC
CASSLWEGSYEQYF
>15|.|TRBV19|TRBJ2-7|.
TGTGCCAGTAGTATAGTGGGGAACCCTCCTTACGAGCAGTACTTC
CASSIVGNPPYEQYF
>14|.|TRBV6-5|TRBJ2-1|.
TGTGCCAGCAGTTTTCTCCGGGCCTACAATGAGCAGTTCTTC
CASSFLRAYNEQFF
>11|.|TRBV7-2|TRBJ2-7|few
TGTGCCAGTACCAGGGCGCGGGAGCAGTACTTC
CASTRAREQYF
>18|TRBD2|TRBV30|TRBJ2-3|.
TGTGCCTGGAGTGGCCCCCTCACTAGCGGGAGATGGAGAGATACGCAGTATTTT
CAWSGPLTSGRWRDTQYF
>14|TRBD2|TRBV5-1|TRBJ2-5|.
TGCGCCAGCAGCTGGCTGACTAGCGTGGAGACCCAGTACTTC
CASSWLTSVETQYF
>16|TRBD1|TRBV6-6|TRBJ2-7|.
TGTGCCAGCAGTTCGGGACAGGGGGCGAGGTCCTACGAGCAGTACTTC
CASSSGQGARSYEQYF
>13|.|TRBV6-6|TRBJ2-7|once
TGTGCCAGCAGGATGCAGGGGAACCGCGAGCAGTACTTC
CASRMQGNREQYF
>12|TRBD2|TRBV6-5|TRBJ2-1|.
TGTGCCAGCGGCGGGAGGACTGGTGAGCAGTTCTTC
CASGGRTGEQFF
>17|TRBD2|TRBV5-1|TRBJ2-6|.
TGCGCCAGCAGCCCTCTAGCGGGGTACTCTGGGGCCAACGTCCTGACTTTC
CASSPLAGYSGANVLTF
>16|.|TRBV18|TRBJ2-1|.
TGTGCCAGCTCACCACCTTCGGCAGGGCTCGGCAATGAGCAGTTCTTC
CASSPPSAGLGNEQFF
>14|.|TRBV18|TRBJ1-2|.
TGTGCCAGCTCACTTCCCCTGGAAAACTATGGCTACACCTTC
CASSLPLENYGYTF
>17|TRBD2|TRBV5-1|TRBJ2-7|.
TGCGCCAGCAGCCCCACGGGACTAGCGGGAGAGGGTTACGAGCAGTACTTC
CASSPTGLAGEGYEQYF
>13|.|TRBV20-1|TRBJ2-3|.
TGCAGTGCTAGTCCAGCTCACACAGATACGCAGTATTTT
CSASPAHTDTQYF
>12|.|TRBV7-9|TRBJ1-1|.
TGTGCCAGCAGCCTAACGAACACTGAAGCTTTCTTT
CASSLTNTEAFF
>11|.|TRBV13|TRBJ2-2|.
TGTGCCAGCACCGTGACCGGGGAGCTGTTTTTT
CASTVTGELFF
>14|TRBD2|TRBV2|TRBJ2-7|.
TGTGCCAGCACCCGCGGGACTAGCTCCTACGAGCAGTACTTC
CASTRGTSSYEQYF
>12|.|TRBV29-1|TRBJ2-7|few
TGCAGCGTGGGGGAAGCCTCCTACGAGCAGTACTTC
CSVGEASYEQYF
>18|TRBD1|TRBV4-2|TRBJ1-5|.
TGTGCCAGCAGCCAAGACGGGACAGGGGGCGGGAGGAATCAGCCCCAGCATTTT
CASSQDGTGGGRNQPQHF
>19|.|TRBV24-1|TRBJ2-1|.
TGTGCCACCAGTGCCTACAGGGTCCCTAGCGGAGATACTTACAATGAGCAGTTCTTC
CATSAYRVPSGDTYNEQFF
>14|.|TRBV3-1/TRBV3-2|TRBJ2-7|.
TGTGCCAGCAGCCCCAACTCCGTCCAACAGGAGCAGTACTTC
CASSPNSVQQEQYF
>14|.|TRBV18|TRBJ1-2|.
TGTGCCAGCTCTCCCGACAGCCCCTCTTATGGCTACACCTTC
CASSPDSPSYGYTF
>14|TRBD1|TRBV6-5|TRBJ2-7|.
TGTGCCAGCAGTTACGGGACAGATGCCTACGAGCAGTACTTC
CASSYGTDAYEQYF
>18|.|TRBV5-1|TRBJ2-7|.
TGCGCCAGCAGCTTGGGCCCCAGCGGCCGAACTACCTCCTACGAGCAGTACTTC
CASSLGPSGRTTSYEQYF
>15|TRBD1|TRBV6-5|TRBJ1-2|few
TGTGCCAGCAGTTACCCGGGACAGGGGTCCGATGGCTACACCTTC
CASSYPGQGSDGYTF
>15|TRBD1|TRBV18|TRBJ2-1|.
TGTGCCAGCTCACCAGGGGACAGGGGAGTCAATGAGCAGTTCTTC
CASSPGDRGVNEQFF
>18|TRBD1|TRBV19|TRBJ1-1|.
TGTGCCAGTAGTATTTCTTCGGGACAGCAATTTATGAACACTGAAGCTTTCTTT
CASSISSGQQFMNTEAFF
>13|.|TRBV2|TRBJ2-7|.
TGTGCCAGAATTTCGGCGGCGGCCTACGAGCAGTACTTC
CARISAAAYEQYF
>16|TRBD2|TRBV7-7|TRBJ2-5|.
TGTGCCAGCAGCTTGGTGGGTAGCGGGGCCCAAGAGACCCAGTACTTC
CASSLVGSGAQETQYF
>14|TRBD1|TRBV5-6|TRBJ2-1|once
TGTGCCAGCACCCCTGACAGGGGCTACAATGAGCAGTTCTTC
CASTPDRGYNEQFF
>16|.|TRBV7-2|TRBJ2-7|.
TGTGCCAGCAGCCCCAACCCTCCAGGGAGCTCCTACGAGCAGTACTTC
CASSPNPPGSSYEQYF
>19|TRBD1|TRBV19|TRBJ1-1|few
TGTGCCAGTAGACGAAAGCAGGGGGGGCTATATGGAATGAACACTGAAGCTTTCTTT
CASRRKQGGLYGMNTEAFF